This T cell receptor (beta chain) was recorded in a study of blood T cells in healthy people across ages. Study-wide points: Higher diversity and more naive CD4+ cells were features of long-lived donors, compared to aged donors.

Germline V CDR1 and CDR2: SQVTM, ANQGSEA. Trimming shortened V by 7 bases and J by 4 bases, and 17 bases separated the two germline ends. This CDR3 is built from 15 residues. The second PCR ran about 6 to 11 cycles with a sample-barcoded 5' primer and J-beta primers. A template-switch adaptor that had 12 random nucleotides put a tag on each cDNA molecule. TCRdb processed the 5' RACE reads anew with MiXCR; each CDR3 protein has one entry. The sample includes hundreds of thousands of distinct CDR3 sequences, 45% to 70% of them seen just once. In regard to this clonotype: The antigen is unknown.

The sequencing input was blood. The receptor's source is a man in his forties in good health. The V call is TRBV29-1, the J call TRBJ2-6; D is perhaps TRBD1 or TRBD2 (7 bases each). The CDR3 DNA follows: TGCAGCGCCACAAGCGGGACAGCCGGGGCCAACGTCCTGACTTTC. Translated: CSATSGTAGANVLTF.